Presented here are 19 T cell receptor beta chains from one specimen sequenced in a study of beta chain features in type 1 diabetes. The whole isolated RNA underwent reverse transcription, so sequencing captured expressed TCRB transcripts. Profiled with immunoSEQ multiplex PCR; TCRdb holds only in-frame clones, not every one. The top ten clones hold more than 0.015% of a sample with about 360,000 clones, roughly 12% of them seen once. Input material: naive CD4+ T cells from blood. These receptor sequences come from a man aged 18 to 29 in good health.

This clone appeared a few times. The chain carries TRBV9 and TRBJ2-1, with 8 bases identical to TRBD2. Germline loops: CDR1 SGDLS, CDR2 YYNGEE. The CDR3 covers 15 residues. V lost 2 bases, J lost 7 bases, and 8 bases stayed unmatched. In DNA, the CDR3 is TGTGCCAGCAGCGTCTTTGGACTAGCTGAAAATGAGCAGTTCTTC. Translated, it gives CASSVFGLAENEQFF.

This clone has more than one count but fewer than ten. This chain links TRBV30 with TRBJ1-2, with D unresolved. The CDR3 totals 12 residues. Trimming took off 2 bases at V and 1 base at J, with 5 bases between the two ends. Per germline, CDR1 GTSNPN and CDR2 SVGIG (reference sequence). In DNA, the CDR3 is TGTGCCTGGAGTATCGGTAACTATGGCTACACCTTC. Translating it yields CAWSIGNYGYTF.

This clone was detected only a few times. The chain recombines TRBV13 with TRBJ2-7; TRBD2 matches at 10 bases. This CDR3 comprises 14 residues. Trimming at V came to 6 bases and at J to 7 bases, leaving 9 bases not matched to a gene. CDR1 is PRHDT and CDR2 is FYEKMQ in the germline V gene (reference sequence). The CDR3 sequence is CASRRAGGQKEQYF. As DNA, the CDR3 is TGTGCCAGCAGGAGAGCGGGGGGGCAAAAAGAGCAGTACTTC. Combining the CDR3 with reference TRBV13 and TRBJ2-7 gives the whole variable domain AAGVIQSPRHLIKEKRETATLKCYPIPRHDTVYWYQQGPGQDPQFLISFYEKMQSDKGSIPDRFSAQQFSDYHSELNMSSLELGDSALYFCASRRAGGQKEQYFGPGTRLTVT.

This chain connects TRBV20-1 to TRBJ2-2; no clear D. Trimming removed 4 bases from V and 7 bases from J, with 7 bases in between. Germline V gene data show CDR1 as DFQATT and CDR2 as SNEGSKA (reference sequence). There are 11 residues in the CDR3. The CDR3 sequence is CSAISYGELFF. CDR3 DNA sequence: TGCAGTGCTATATCTTACGGGGAGCTGTTTTTT.

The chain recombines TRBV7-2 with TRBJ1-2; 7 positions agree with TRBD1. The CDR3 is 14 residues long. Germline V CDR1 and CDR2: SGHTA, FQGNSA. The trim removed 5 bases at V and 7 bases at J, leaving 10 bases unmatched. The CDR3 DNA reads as TGTGCCAGCAGCCCCCAGACAGGGTCCGGTGGCTACACCTTC. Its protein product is CASSPQTGSGGYTF. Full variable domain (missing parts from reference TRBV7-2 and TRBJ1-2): GAGVSQSPSNKVTEKGKDVELRCDPISGHTALYWYRQSLGQGLEFLIYFQGNSAPDKSGLPSDRFSAERTGGSVSTLTIQRTQQEDSAVYLCASSPQTGSGGYTFGSGTRLTVV.

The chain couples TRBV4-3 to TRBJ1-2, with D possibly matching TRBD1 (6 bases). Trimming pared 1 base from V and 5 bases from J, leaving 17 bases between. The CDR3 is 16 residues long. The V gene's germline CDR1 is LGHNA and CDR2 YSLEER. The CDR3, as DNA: TGCGCCAGCAGCCAAGTCGGGGCAGGGGCAGGGTATGGCTACACCTTC. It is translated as CASSQVGAGAGYGYTF.

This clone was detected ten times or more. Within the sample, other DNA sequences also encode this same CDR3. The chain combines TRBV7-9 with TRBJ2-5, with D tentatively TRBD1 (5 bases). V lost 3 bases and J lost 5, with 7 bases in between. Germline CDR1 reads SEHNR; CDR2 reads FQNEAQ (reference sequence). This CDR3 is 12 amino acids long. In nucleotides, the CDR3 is TGTGCCAGCAGCTTGGCAGGGGAGACCCAGTACTTC. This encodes CASSLAGETQYF.

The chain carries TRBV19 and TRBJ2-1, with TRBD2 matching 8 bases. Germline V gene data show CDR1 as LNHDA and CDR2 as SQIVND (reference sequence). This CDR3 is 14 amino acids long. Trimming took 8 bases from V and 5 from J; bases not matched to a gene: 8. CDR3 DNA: TGTGCCAGTTCTGATATAGCGGGGAACAATGAGCAGTTCTTC. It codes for CASSDIAGNNEQFF.

This CDR3 is CASSQDASYQETQYF. In DNA form, the CDR3 reads TGCGCCAGCAGCCAAGATGCCAGTTACCAAGAGACCCAGTACTTC. This chain connects TRBV4-1 to TRBJ2-5; D unclear. The CDR3 runs 15 residues. In germline, CDR1 is MGHRA, CDR2 YSYEKL. Trimming removed 0 bases from V and 0 bases from J, with 8 bases in between.

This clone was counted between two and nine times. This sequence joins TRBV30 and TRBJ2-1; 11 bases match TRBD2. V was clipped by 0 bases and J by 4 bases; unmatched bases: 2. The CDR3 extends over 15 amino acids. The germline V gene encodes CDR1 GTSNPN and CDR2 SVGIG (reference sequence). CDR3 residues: CAWSVGTSGYNEQFF. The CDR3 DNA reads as TGTGCCTGGAGTGTAGGGACTAGCGGTTACAATGAGCAGTTCTTC.

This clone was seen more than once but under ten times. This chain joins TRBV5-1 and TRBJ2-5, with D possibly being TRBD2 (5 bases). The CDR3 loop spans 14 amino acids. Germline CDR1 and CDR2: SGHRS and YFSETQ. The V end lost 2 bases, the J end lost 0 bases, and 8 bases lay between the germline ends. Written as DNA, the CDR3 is TGCGCCAGCAGCTTCGGGATGTACCAAGAGACCCAGTACTTC. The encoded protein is CASSFGMYQETQYF.

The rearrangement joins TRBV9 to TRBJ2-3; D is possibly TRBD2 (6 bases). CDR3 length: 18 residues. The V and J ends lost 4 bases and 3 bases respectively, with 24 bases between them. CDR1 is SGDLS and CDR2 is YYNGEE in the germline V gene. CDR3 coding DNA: TGTGCCAGCAGCCCAAGTCCCAGAAGCGGAGGAGGGACAGATACGCAGTATTTT. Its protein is CASSPSPRSGGGTDTQYF.

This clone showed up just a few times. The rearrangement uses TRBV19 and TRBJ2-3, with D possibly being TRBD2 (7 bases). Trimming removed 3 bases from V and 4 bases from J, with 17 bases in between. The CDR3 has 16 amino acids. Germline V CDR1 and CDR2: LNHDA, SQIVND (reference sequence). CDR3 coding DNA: TGTGCCAGTAGTATGGGGGGGGGCCGTGATCCAGATACGCAGTATTTT. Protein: CASSMGGGRDPDTQYF. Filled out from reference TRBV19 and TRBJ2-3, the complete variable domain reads DGGITQSPKYLFRKEGQNVTLSCEQNLNHDAMYWYRQDPGQGLRLIYYSQIVNDFQKGDIAEGYSVSREKKESFPLTVTSAQKNPTAFYLCASSMGGGRDPDTQYFGPGTRLTVL.

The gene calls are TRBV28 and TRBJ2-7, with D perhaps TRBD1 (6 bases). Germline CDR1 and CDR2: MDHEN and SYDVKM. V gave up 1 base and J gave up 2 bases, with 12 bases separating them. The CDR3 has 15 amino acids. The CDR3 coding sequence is TGTGCCAGCAGTTTATTATCAGACAGGACCTACGAGCAGTACTTC. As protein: CASSLLSDRTYEQYF.

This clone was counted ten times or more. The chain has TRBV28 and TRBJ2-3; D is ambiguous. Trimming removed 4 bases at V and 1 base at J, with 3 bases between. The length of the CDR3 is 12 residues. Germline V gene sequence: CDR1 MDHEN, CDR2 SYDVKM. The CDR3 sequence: CASSSGTDTQYF. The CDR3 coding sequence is TGTGCCAGCAGTTCGGGCACAGATACGCAGTATTTT. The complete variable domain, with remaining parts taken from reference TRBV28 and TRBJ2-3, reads DVKVTQSSRYLVKRTGEKVFLECVQDMDHENMFWYRQDPGLGLRLIYFSYDVKMKEKGDIPEGYSVSREKKERFSLILESASTNQTSMYLCASSSGTDTQYFGPGTRLTVL.

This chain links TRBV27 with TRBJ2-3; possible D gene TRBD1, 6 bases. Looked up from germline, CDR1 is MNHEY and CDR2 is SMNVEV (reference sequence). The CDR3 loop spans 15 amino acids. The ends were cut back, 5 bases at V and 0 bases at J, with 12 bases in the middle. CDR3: CASSRQVSSTDTQYF. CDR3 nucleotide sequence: TGTGCCAGCAGTAGACAGGTTTCTAGCACAGATACGCAGTATTTT.

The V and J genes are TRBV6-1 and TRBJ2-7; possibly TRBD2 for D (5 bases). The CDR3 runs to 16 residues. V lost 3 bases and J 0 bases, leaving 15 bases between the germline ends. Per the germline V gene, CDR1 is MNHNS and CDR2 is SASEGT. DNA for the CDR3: TGTGCCAGCAGTGATGTGGTTGGGCGGGCCTCCTACGAGCAGTACTTC. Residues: CASSDVVGRASYEQYF.

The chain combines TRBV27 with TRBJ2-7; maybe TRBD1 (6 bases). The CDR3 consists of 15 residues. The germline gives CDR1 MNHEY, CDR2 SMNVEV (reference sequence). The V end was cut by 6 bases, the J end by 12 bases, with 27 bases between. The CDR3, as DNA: TGTGCCAGCAGGCCCCACAACTCCGGACAGCAGGGATGGTACTTC. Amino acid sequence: CASRPHNSGQQGWYF.

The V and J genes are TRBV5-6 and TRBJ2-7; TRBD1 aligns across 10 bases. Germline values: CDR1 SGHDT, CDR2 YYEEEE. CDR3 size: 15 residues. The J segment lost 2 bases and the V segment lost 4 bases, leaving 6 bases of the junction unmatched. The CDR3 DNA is TGTGCCAGCAGCCCCGGGACAGGGGCTGCCTACGAGCAGTACTTC. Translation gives CASSPGTGAAYEQYF.